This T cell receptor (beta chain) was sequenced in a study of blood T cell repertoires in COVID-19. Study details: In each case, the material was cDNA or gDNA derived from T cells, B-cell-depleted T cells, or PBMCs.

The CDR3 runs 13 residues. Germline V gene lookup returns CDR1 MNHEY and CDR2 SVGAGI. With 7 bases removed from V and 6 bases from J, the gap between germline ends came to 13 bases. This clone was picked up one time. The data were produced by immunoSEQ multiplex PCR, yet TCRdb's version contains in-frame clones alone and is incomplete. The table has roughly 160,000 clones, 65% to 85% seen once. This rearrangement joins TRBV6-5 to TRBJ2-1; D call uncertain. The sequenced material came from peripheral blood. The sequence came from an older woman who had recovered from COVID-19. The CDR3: CASTRIPGNEQFF. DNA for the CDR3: TGTGCCAGCACCCGGATCCCAGGCAATGAGCAGTTCTTC.